This T cell receptor (beta chain) was profiled in a study of blood T cells in healthy people across ages. The use of a sample-barcoded 5' primer and a J-beta primer mix characterized a second PCR of roughly 7 to 11 cycles. TCRdb fed the 5' RACE reads into MiXCR, producing one record per CDR3 protein. The sample carries around 970,000 distinct CDR3 sequences, about 53% recorded once. Regarding the study as a whole: Per million T cells, TCR beta diversity dropped roughly linearly as age increased. PBMC samples, being unsorted, prevented any conclusive comparison of naive and antigen-experienced cells.

Concerning this clonotype itself: Its target is not known.

Ranging in age from roughly 6 to 100, the donors were healthy Caucasian individuals from Russia. The sample consisted of blood. The TCR sequence derives from a woman aged 60-75 years in good health.

The CDR3 nucleotides are TGCAGTGCCACTGCTAGCGGGAGCATCTACGAGCAGTACTTC. Translating gives CSATASGSIYEQYF. The chain is built from TRBV20-1 and TRBJ2-7; 10 bases line up with TRBD2. The CDR3 consists of 14 residues. Germline CDR1 and CDR2: DFQATT and SNEGSKA (reference sequence). Trimming at V came to 6 bases and at J to 3 bases, leaving 8 bases not matched to a gene.